Listed below are T cell receptor beta chains from one sample, sequenced in a study of cytomegalovirus exposure and HLA in healthy donors. Profiled with immunoSEQ multiplex PCR; TCRdb holds only in-frame clones, not every one. The sample consists of about 98,000 clones, roughly 76% of them appearing once. The sequencing input was PBMCs. The receptors originated from a female donor in good health and CMV-seronegative. CDR3s include the opening cysteine and the closing phenylalanine or tryptophan. Part of the rows lack a size; the others show once, few, many or a class for expanded clones.

CDR3 protein	J gene	clone size	V gene
CATSRAGTGSYEQYF	TRBJ2-7	NA	TRBV15
CSARRGSGNTIYF	TRBJ1-3	NA	TRBV29-1
CASSSSYNYGYTF	TRBJ1-2	NA	TRBV6-5
CASSLISFSTGELFF	TRBJ2-2	NA	TRBV5-1
CASLGRAYEQYF	TRBJ2-7	NA	TRBV28
CASSPPGNTNQPQHF	TRBJ1-5	few	TRBV18
CASSFGQESSEQYF	NA	NA	TRBV7-6
CASSARTSGIGEQFF	TRBJ2-1	NA	TRBV6-4
CASSLDGTGAFNQPQHF	TRBJ1-5	NA	TRBV5-1
CASSKGTDYEQYF	TRBJ2-7	NA	TRBV6-6
CASSVASDSSYEQYF	TRBJ2-7	NA	TRBV9
CSVTTAGGFETQYF	TRBJ2-5	NA	TRBV29-1
CASSQVNPRGGQTGELFF	TRBJ2-2	NA	TRBV4-1
CASSPRRERFQPQHF	TRBJ1-5	NA	TRBV2
CATSKSTGGRGYTF	TRBJ1-2	few	TRBV15
CAITSGVSYEQYF	TRBJ2-7	NA	TRBV10-3
CASTATSGGRQTQYF	TRBJ2-5	NA	TRBV19
CASSEAWEGDEQYF	TRBJ2-7	few	TRBV6-1
CASSLGGPRQSYNEQFF	TRBJ2-1	NA	TRBV5-4
CASSLTGTSGYTF	TRBJ1-2	NA	TRBV7-3
CASSLFLTGGLPNQPQHF	TRBJ1-5	NA	TRBV11-2
CASSPSNTGELFF	TRBJ2-2	few	TRBV6-4
CASSALADSYEQYF	TRBJ2-7	NA	TRBV2
CASSLQEYNEQFF	TRBJ2-1	once	TRBV5-6
CASGSRTMADTQYF	TRBJ2-3	NA	TRBV12-5
CASSLAPGETYEQYF	TRBJ2-7	few	TRBV5-5
CASSLEGGAELFF	TRBJ2-2	NA	TRBV7-2
CASGQGNLGEAFF	TRBJ1-1	NA	TRBV13
CASRVGGIGVGELFF	TRBJ2-2	NA	TRBV28
CASTDTGGRYQPQHF	TRBJ1-5	NA	TRBV6-1
CASSLGGKETQYF	TRBJ2-5	once	TRBV7-2
CASSPHRGINLEAFF	TRBJ1-1	NA	TRBV19
CASSDGGTHSTDTQYF	TRBJ2-3	NA	TRBV28
CASSSQSARGTEAFF	TRBJ1-1	NA	TRBV7-9
CASSPRGLNQPQHF	TRBJ1-5	NA	TRBV4-1
CAIRTPPGTGRDEQYF	TRBJ2-7	NA	TRBV10-3
CSVVVYEGRSSYEQYF	TRBJ2-7	NA	TRBV29-1
CAWQGGSYYNSPLHF	TRBJ1-6	NA	TRBV25-1